The 6 T cell receptor beta chains in this list originate from one sample, sequenced in a study of CD8+ T cells in alopecia areata. Treatment here: oral pan-JAK inhibitor, 5-10 mg twice daily. Following RNA extraction, reverse transcription yielded cDNA that acted as the sequencing template. Data came from immunoSEQ multiplex PCR; TCRdb stores just in-frame clones and leaves some out. The sample shows about 140,000 clones, about 86% of them seen only once. Sequencing used CD8+ T cells sorted from blood, obtained at week 4, from a patient treated with tofacitinib. Receptors were obtained from a human donor with alopecia areata.

The J gene is TRBJ2-2, the V gene TRBV27; D is undetermined. Trimming shortened V by 0 bases and J by 4 bases, and 9 bases separated the two germline ends. Looked up from germline, CDR1 is MNHEY and CDR2 is SMNVEV (reference sequence). CDR3 length: 15 amino acids. CDR3 DNA: TGTGCCAGCAGTTTATCATGGTATAGCACCGGGGAGCTGTTTTTT. Residues: CASSLSWYSTGELFF.

The J gene is TRBJ2-6, the V gene TRBV7-3; D call uncertain. Germline V CDR1 and CDR2: SGHTA, FQGTGA. Trimming cost V 6 bases and J 0 bases, with 9 bases left between them. This CDR3 has 15 amino acids. The CDR3 loop reads CASRADYSGANVLTF. DNA for the CDR3: TGTGCCAGCAGGGCAGATTACTCTGGGGCCAACGTCCTGACTTTC.

This clone showed up just once. This chain uses TRBV29-1 with TRBJ2-7; the D is unclear. The V gene lost 0 bases and the J gene lost 3 bases, with 9 bases spanning the gap. The CDR3 covers 13 residues. Per germline, CDR1 SQVTM and CDR2 ANQGSEA. In DNA form, the CDR3 reads TGCAGCGTTGAAGATGTCATAAACTACGAGCAGTACTTC. Translated: CSVEDVINYEQYF.

The V gene is TRBV29-1, the J gene TRBJ1-2; D might be TRBD1 (6 bases). The germline gives CDR1 SQVTM, CDR2 ANQGSEA. The CDR3 totals 13 residues. V lost 1 base and J lost 9, with 15 bases in between. In nucleotides, the CDR3 is TGCAGCGTTGAAGCCGCGGACAGCGAACGCTACACCTTC. Protein: CSVEAADSERYTF.

The chain uses TRBV5-1 and TRBJ1-1; TRBD1 aligns across 9 bases. Germline lookup yields CDR1 SGHRS and CDR2 YFSETQ. J was trimmed by 4 bases and V by 6 bases; bases with no gene match: 7. This CDR3 contains 14 residues. The CDR3 loop is CASTRDRDSTEAFF. The CDR3 region has the DNA TGCGCCAGCACCCGGGACAGGGATAGCACTGAAGCTTTCTTT.

This chain connects TRBV9 to TRBJ1-4; D is unclear. The germline CDR1 and CDR2 sequences are SGDLS and YYNGEE. This CDR3 region has 16 residues. Between the trimmed V and J ends, which lost 3 bases and 3 bases, there was a span of 15 bases. CDR3 in DNA: TGTGCCAGCAGCGCCGCTCCGGGCCCGGCTAATGAAAAACTGTTTTTT. Translating gives CASSAAPGPANEKLFF.